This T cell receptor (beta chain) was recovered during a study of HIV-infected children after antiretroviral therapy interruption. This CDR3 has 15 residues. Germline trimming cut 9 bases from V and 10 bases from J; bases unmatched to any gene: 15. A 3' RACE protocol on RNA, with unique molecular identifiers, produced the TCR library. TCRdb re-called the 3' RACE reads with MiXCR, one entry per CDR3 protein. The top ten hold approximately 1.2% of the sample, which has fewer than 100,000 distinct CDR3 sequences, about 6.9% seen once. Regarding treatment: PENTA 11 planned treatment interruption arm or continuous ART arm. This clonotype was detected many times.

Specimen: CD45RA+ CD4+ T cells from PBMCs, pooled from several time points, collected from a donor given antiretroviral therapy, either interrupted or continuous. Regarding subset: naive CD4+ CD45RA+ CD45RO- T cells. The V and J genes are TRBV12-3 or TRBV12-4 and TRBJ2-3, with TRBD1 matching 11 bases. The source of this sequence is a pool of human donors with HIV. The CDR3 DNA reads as TGTGCCAGTGAATCCGGGACAGGGGGTCGCGGTGCGCAGTATTTT. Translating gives CASESGTGGRGAQYF.